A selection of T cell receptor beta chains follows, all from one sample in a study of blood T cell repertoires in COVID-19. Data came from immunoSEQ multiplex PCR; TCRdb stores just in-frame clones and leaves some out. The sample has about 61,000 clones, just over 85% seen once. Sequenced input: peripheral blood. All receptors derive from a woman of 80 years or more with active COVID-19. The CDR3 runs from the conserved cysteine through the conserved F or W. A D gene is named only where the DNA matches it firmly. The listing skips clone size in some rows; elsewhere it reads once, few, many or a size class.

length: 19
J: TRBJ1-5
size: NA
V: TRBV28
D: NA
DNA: TGTGCCAGCAGTTTCCTCTATATAGGGGAACAGGGACGGTACCAGCCCCAGCATTTT
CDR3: CASSFLYIGEQGRYQPQHF

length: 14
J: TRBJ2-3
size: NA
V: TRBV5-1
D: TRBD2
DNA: TGCGCCAGCAGCGAGGTAGCGGGGGGTGATACGCAGTATTTT
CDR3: CASSEVAGGDTQYF

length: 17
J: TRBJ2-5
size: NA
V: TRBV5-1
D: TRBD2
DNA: TGCGCCAGCAGCTCGACCGGGACTAGCGGGGACCAAGAGACCCAGTACTTC
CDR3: CASSSTGTSGDQETQYF

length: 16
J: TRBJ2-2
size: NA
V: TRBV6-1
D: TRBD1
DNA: TGTGCCAGCAGTGTCGATGGGACAGGCTGGGCCGGGGAGCTGTTTTTT
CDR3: CASSVDGTGWAGELFF

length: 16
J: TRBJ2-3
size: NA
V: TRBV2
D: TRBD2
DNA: TGTGCCAGCCGTCTGCGCCGGGGACTAGCGACAGATACGCAGTATTTT
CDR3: CASRLRRGLATDTQYF

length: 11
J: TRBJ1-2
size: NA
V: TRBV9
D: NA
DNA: TGTGCCAGTAAGGGGCTTACTGGCTACACCTTC
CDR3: CASKGLTGYTF

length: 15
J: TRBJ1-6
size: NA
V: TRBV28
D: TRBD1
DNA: TGTGCCAGCAGTTTTATTGCAGGGGGGAATTCACCCCTCCACTTT
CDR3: CASSFIAGGNSPLHF

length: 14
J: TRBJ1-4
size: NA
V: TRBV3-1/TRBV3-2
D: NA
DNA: TGTGCCAGCAGCCAAGGGTTACAGGGTGAAAAACTGTTTTTT
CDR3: CASSQGLQGEKLFF

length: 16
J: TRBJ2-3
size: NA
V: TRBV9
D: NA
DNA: TGTGCCAGCAGCGTAGAGGTTAGCGGCTCCACAGATACGCAGTATTTT
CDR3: CASSVEVSGSTDTQYF

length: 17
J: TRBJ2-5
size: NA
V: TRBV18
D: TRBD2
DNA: TGTGCCAGCTCACCAACACTAGCGGGTCACAGTGGGGAGACCCAGTACTTC
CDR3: CASSPTLAGHSGETQYF

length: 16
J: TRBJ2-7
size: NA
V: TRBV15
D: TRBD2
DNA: TGTGCCACCAGCAGAGGACTAGCGGGGACCTCGGGCGAGCAGTACTTC
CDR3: CATSRGLAGTSGEQYF

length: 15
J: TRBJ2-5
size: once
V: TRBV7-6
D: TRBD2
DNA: TGTGCCAGCAGCTTAGGACTAGCGGGGGGAGAGACCCAGTACTTC
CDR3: CASSLGLAGGETQYF

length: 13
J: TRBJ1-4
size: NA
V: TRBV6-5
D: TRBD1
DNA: TGTGCCAGCAGATCGGGACAGAATGAAAAACTGTTTTTT
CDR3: CASRSGQNEKLFF

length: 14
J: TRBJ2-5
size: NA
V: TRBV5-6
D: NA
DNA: TGTGCCAGCAGCTTGGTACGCGGCCAAGAGACCCAGTACTTC
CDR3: CASSLVRGQETQYF

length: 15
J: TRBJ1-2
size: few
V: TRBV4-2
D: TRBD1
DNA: TGTGCCAGCAGCCAAGGACAGGGAGGTAACTATGGCTACACCTTC
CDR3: CASSQGQGGNYGYTF

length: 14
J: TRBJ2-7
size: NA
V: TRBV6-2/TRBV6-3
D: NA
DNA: TGTGCCAGCAGTTACTCAGAGGGCTGGTACGAGCAGTACTTC
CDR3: CASSYSEGWYEQYF